This T cell receptor (beta chain) was documented in a study of OX40 agonist ivuxolimab in advanced cancers. Study overall: Patients received ivuxolimab, an agonistic anti-OX40 (CD134) antibody.

Data came from immunoSEQ multiplex PCR; TCRdb stores just in-frame clones and leaves some out. The top ten clones hold less than 5.5% of a sample with roughly 60,000 clones, more than 75% of them seen once. This clone has just a few counts. V lost 5 bases to trimming and J lost 0 bases, with 14 bases between them. This CDR3 is 16 amino acids long. Per germline, CDR1 SGHAT and CDR2 FQNNGV. This chain joins TRBV11-2 and TRBJ2-1; a possible D gene is TRBD2 (6 bases). Sequencing used CD4+ or CD8+ T cells sorted from blood, obtained in a trial of the OX40 agonist ivuxolimab. The receptor was derived from an adult with an advanced solid tumor such as melanoma, head and neck, liver or kidney cancer. CDR3 coding DNA: TGTGCCAGCAGCCTATGGGACTCAAGCTCCTACAATGAGCAGTTCTTC. Translating it yields CASSLWDSSSYNEQFF.